A selection of T cell receptor beta chains follows, all from one sample in a study of cytomegalovirus exposure and HLA in healthy donors. Only in-frame clones appear in the TCRdb table, and some are missing; sequencing was by immunoSEQ multiplex PCR. The sample lists 200,000 to 250,000 clones, 80% to 85% occurring once. The sample consisted of PBMCs. The source of these receptors is a woman in her twenties or thirties in good health and CMV-seropositive. The CDR3 runs from the conserved cysteine through the conserved F or W. D genes are given only for firm matches. Rows may omit the clone size; those that give it use once, few, many or a size class.

v_gene	len	abundance	d_gene	j_gene	CDR3aa	CDR3nt
TRBV27	14	NA	NA	TRBJ2-7	CASSFDYRTTKQYF	TGTGCCAGCAGTTTTGACTATCGAACTACGAAGCAGTACTTC
TRBV10-2	12	NA	TRBD2	TRBJ2-7	CASSTSGYEQYF	TGCGCCAGCAGTACTAGCGGCTACGAGCAGTACTTC
TRBV6-1	13	NA	TRBD1	TRBJ1-1	CASSRQGPTEAFF	TGTGCCAGCTCCCGACAGGGCCCCACTGAAGCTTTCTTT
TRBV7-2	17	NA	TRBD2	TRBJ2-1	CASSLDTAGGGYNEQFF	TGTGCCAGCAGCTTAGATACTGCGGGAGGGGGGTACAATGAGCAGTTCTTC
TRBV9	16	NA	NA	TRBJ2-7	CASSVAQSGPQAEQYF	TGTGCCAGCAGCGTAGCCCAATCGGGACCCCAGGCGGAGCAGTACTTC
TRBV6-1	13	many	NA	TRBJ2-7	CASSSLLIYEQYF	TGTGCCAGCAGTTCCCTTCTTATCTACGAGCAGTACTTC
TRBV6-5	14	NA	TRBD1	TRBJ2-7	CASRTGDSLREQYF	TGTGCCAGCAGGACAGGGGATTCTCTACGCGAGCAGTACTTC
TRBV10-3	16	NA	TRBD1	TRBJ1-5	CAISPSLDRGHQPQHF	TGTGCCATCAGTCCCTCCTTGGACAGGGGGCATCAGCCCCAGCATTTT
TRBV30	12	NA	NA	TRBJ2-3	CAWSGVVSTQYF	TGTGCCTGGAGTGGGGTAGTATCTACGCAGTATTTT
TRBV2	13	NA	TRBD2	TRBJ2-3	CASIGGATDTQYF	TGTGCCAGCATCGGGGGGGCCACAGATACGCAGTATTTT
TRBV4-1	15	NA	TRBD1	TRBJ1-1	CASSRHRQGNTEAFF	TGCGCCAGCAGCCGACATAGACAGGGGAACACTGAAGCTTTCTTT
TRBV30	20	NA	TRBD2	TRBJ2-1	CAWSLTPARSGTYSYNEQFF	TGTGCCTGGAGTTTAACTCCCGCTCGTAGCGGGACCTACTCCTACAATGAGCAGTTCTTC
TRBV2	15	NA	TRBD1	TRBJ2-7	CASSAFSGTGGEQYF	TGTGCCAGCAGTGCTTTCTCCGGGACAGGGGGCGAGCAGTACTTC
TRBV27	16	NA	TRBD2	TRBJ2-1	CASSPRGLGWINEQFF	TGTGCCAGCAGTCCACGGGGACTAGGGTGGATCAATGAGCAGTTCTTC
TRBV7-9	14	NA	TRBD2	TRBJ2-3	CASSLVLAGDTQYF	TGTGCCAGCAGCTTAGTTCTAGCGGGAGATACGCAGTATTTT
TRBV9	16	NA	TRBD1	TRBJ1-4	CASSAPGGTGVEKLFF	TGTGCCAGCAGCGCCCCAGGCGGGACAGGGGTTGAAAAACTGTTTTTT
TRBV25-1	14	NA	NA	TRBJ1-1	CASSESGQYREAFF	TGTGCCAGCAGTGAATCCGGACAGTACCGTGAAGCTTTCTTT
TRBV9	15	NA	NA	TRBJ1-5	CASSVGQGTNQPQHF	TGTGCCAGCAGCGTAGGGCAGGGGACCAATCAGCCCCAGCATTTT
TRBV6-1	13	NA	NA	TRBJ2-7	CASEGFLSYEQYF	TGTGCCAGCGAGGGTTTTCTCTCCTACGAGCAGTACTTC
TRBV25-1	15	once	TRBD1	TRBJ2-7	CASSRTTGGPGEQYF	TGTGCCAGCAGTAGGACGACAGGGGGCCCGGGCGAGCAGTACTTC
TRBV27	14	NA	NA	TRBJ1-2	CASSSRDRSYGYTF	TGTGCCAGCAGTTCACGGGACCGCAGCTATGGCTACACCTTC
TRBV6-6	14	NA	TRBD1	TRBJ1-2	CASRPGTETGGYTF	TGTGCCAGCAGACCCGGGACAGAAACCGGAGGCTACACCTTC
TRBV27	15	NA	NA	TRBJ1-2	CASSSKIRGTYGYTF	TGTGCCAGCAGTTCAAAAATAAGGGGTACCTATGGCTACACCTTC
TRBV13	13	NA	NA	TRBJ2-7	CASSPGGQYEQYF	TGTGCCAGCAGCCCCGGAGGACAGTACGAGCAGTACTTC
TRBV4-3	15	NA	TRBD2	TRBJ2-7	CASSQGTSGPYEQYF	TGCGCCAGCAGCCAAGGGACTAGCGGACCATACGAGCAGTACTTC
TRBV6-5	13	NA	NA	TRBJ2-7	CASSRPGLYEQYF	TGTGCCAGCAGCCGACCGGGACTCTACGAGCAGTACTTC
TRBV10-3	16	NA	NA	TRBJ2-3	CAINHWDSPSTDTQYF	TGTGCCATCAATCATTGGGACTCCCCATCCACAGATACGCAGTATTTT
TRBV6-5	14	NA	NA	TRBJ1-3	CASSYDLSGNTIYF	TGTGCCAGCAGTTACGACCTCTCTGGAAACACCATATATTTT
TRBV27	16	NA	TRBD2	TRBJ2-1	CASSLLGLATYNEQFF	TGTGCCAGCAGTTTACTGGGACTAGCGACCTACAATGAGCAGTTCTTC
TRBV2	16	NA	TRBD2	TRBJ2-3	CASSPGTSGSTDTQYF	TGTGCCAGCAGTCCGGGGACTAGCGGAAGCACAGATACGCAGTATTTT
TRBV10-3	14	NA	TRBD2	TRBJ2-7	CAITGTSGTYEQYF	TGTGCCATCACCGGGACTAGCGGAACCTACGAGCAGTACTTC
TRBV7-9	19	few	TRBD1	TRBJ1-5	CASSSTGTGGPHSNQPQHF	TGTGCCAGCAGCTCGACCGGGACAGGGGGTCCTCATAGCAATCAGCCCCAGCATTTT
TRBV25-1	12	NA	NA	TRBJ2-7	CASSDYDYEQYF	TGTGCCAGCAGTGACTACGACTACGAGCAGTACTTC
TRBV5-1	16	NA	TRBD2	TRBJ2-7	CASSSLAGGTSYEQYF	TGCGCCAGCAGCTCTTTAGCGGGAGGGACCTCCTACGAGCAGTACTTC
TRBV29-1	13	once	NA	TRBJ2-1	CSFSTRSYNEQFF	TGCAGCTTTTCAACCCGCTCCTACAATGAGCAGTTCTTC
TRBV9	13	NA	NA	TRBJ1-2	CASSVEAGYGYTF	TGTGCCAGCAGCGTAGAGGCAGGCTATGGCTACACCTTC
TRBV30	16	NA	NA	TRBJ2-5	CALLQTSGTIGETQYF	TGTGCCTTACTTCAGACCTCCGGGACAATCGGTGAGACCCAGTACTTC
TRBV29-1	12	NA	NA	TRBJ2-7	CSVESTTYEQYF	TGCAGCGTTGAATCGACTACCTACGAGCAGTACTTC
TRBV6-1	14	NA	TRBD1	TRBJ1-1	CASSEQGASTEAFF	TGTGCCAGCAGTGAACAGGGGGCCTCCACTGAAGCTTTCTTT
TRBV5-1	15	once	NA	TRBJ2-7	CASSLVGPRAYEQYF	TGCGCCAGCAGCTTGGTAGGGCCGCGAGCCTACGAGCAGTACTTC
TRBV4-3	16	NA	TRBD1	TRBJ2-4	CASSHSTGVAKNIQYF	TGCGCCAGCAGCCATTCTACAGGGGTTGCCAAAAACATTCAGTACTTC
TRBV27	11	few	NA	TRBJ2-7	CASSPGYEQYF	TGTGCCAGCAGTCCGGGGTACGAGCAGTACTTC
TRBV2	13	NA	TRBD1	TRBJ1-2	CAIDRGRDYGYTF	TGTGCCATTGACAGGGGGCGTGACTATGGCTACACCTTC
TRBV5-1	18	NA	TRBD2	TRBJ2-7	CASSSNSGLAGVAYEQYF	TGCGCCAGCAGCTCAAATTCGGGACTAGCGGGCGTAGCCTACGAGCAGTACTTC
TRBV28	16	NA	NA	TRBJ1-5	CASSFRVGTVNQPQHF	TGTGCCAGCAGTTTCAGGGTTGGAACAGTTAATCAGCCCCAGCATTTT
TRBV30	12	few	NA	TRBJ1-1	CAWSRGWTEAFF	TGTGCCTGGAGTCGGGGGTGGACTGAAGCTTTCTTT
TRBV5-6	14	NA	NA	TRBJ1-4	CASSRRGGDEKLFF	TGTGCCAGCAGCCGGCGTGGAGGGGATGAAAAACTGTTTTTT
TRBV6-5	15	NA	NA	TRBJ2-7	CASSKTGLSSYEQYF	TGTGCCAGCAGTAAAACGGGGCTGAGCTCCTACGAGCAGTACTTC
TRBV5-5	16	NA	NA	TRBJ2-7	CASSLDRALEVREQYF	TGTGCCAGCAGCTTGGATAGGGCTTTAGAGGTGCGCGAGCAGTACTTC
TRBV7-8	12	NA	NA	TRBJ2-3	CASSLTPTPQYF	TGTGCCAGCAGCTTGACACCCACGCCGCAGTATTTT